These 21 T cell receptor beta chains were all obtained from the same sample, sequenced in a study of regulatory T cells in long-lasting Graves disease (dated by TCRdb to the early 2020s). The time point label of this sample denotes: persistent/refractory GD, antithyroid drugs over 5 years with positive TRAb. For both TCR sequencing and RNA sequencing, RNA was extracted from PBMCs using TRIzol. Libraries were constructed by multiplex PCR. The sequencer listed for this sample is Illumina HiSeq 4000. TCR beta libraries were built with iRepertoire HTBI primers and Arm-PCR amplification of CDR3 regions. TCRdb reprocessed the public reads (quality trimming at Q25 with fastp, clone calling with MiXCR) and kept in-frame beta chains. Records with the same CDR3 protein are collapsed into one entry carrying the most frequent genes and DNA. Recorded for this sample are about 470,000 distinct CDR3 sequences; roughly 21% of them occurred a single time. The top ten clonotypes cover roughly 7.1% of the sample.

This specimen was peripheral blood mononuclear cells (PBMCs), taken when the disease was refractory, from a patient treated with antithyroid drugs. These receptors were collected from a female donor with Graves disease.

The chain uses TRBV20-1 and TRBJ1-6; TRBD1 matches 9 bases. The CDR3 covers 15 residues. Losses at the gene ends were 6 bases for V and 4 bases for J; bases not matched to a gene: 7. In germline, CDR1 is DFQATT, CDR2 SNEGSKA (reference sequence). The CDR3 is CSATTGTGYNSPLHF. DNA for the CDR3: TGCAGTGCAACCACCGGGACAGGGTATAATTCACCCCTCCACTTT.

This clonotype has at least ten counts. V and J are TRBV28 and TRBJ2-7; 9 bases map to TRBD2. Unmatched junction bases numbered 9, after V lost 6 bases and J lost 6 bases. The V gene's germline CDR1 is MDHEN and CDR2 SYDVKM. The CDR3 is made up of 14 amino acids. Written as DNA, the CDR3 is TGTGCCAGCAGCTCAGCGGGAGGTCCACGCGAGCAGTACTTC. It translates to CASSSAGGPREQYF.

This clonotype was counted once. The chain uses TRBV6-1 and TRBJ2-7; D unresolved. This CDR3 region has 11 residues. In germline, CDR1 is MNHNS, CDR2 SASEGT. V gave up 6 bases and J gave up 4 bases, with 7 bases separating them. In DNA form, the CDR3 reads TGTGCCAGCAGGAGAGAATACGAGCAGTACTTC. This translates into CASRREYEQYF.

To note about this clonotype: A much more abundant neighbour one base away suggests this may be a read error. The gene calls are TRBV2 and TRBJ1-1; D is uncertain. V lost 3 bases, J lost 3 bases, and 11 bases lay in between. Germline CDR1 SNHLY, CDR2 FYNNEI. This CDR3 has 14 residues. The CDR3 DNA sequence: TGTGCCAGCAGTGAGCTGGGTTTGGACACTGAAGCTTTCTTT. Its protein is CASSELGLDTEAFF.

This clonotype has ten or more counts. The chain links TRBV28 to TRBJ2-2; either TRBD1 or TRBD2 may supply D (5 bases each). The CDR3 length is 16 residues. Trimming removed 5 bases from V and 5 bases from J, with 18 bases in between. Germline CDR1 and CDR2: MDHEN and SYDVKM. DNA for the CDR3: TGTGCCAGCAGTCCTCTACCCCAGGGAGAAACCGGGGAGCTGTTTTTT. Protein product: CASSPLPQGETGELFF.

In regard to this clonotype: This sequence may be a read error, since a much larger clone differs from it by one base. The chain uses TRBV6-2 or TRBV6-3 and TRBJ1-1; TRBD1 is a possible D gene (6 bases). This CDR3 region has 14 residues. In germline, CDR1 is MNHEY, CDR2 SVGEGT. Trimming shortened V by 4 bases and J by 0 bases, and 9 bases separated the two germline ends. The CDR3, as DNA: TGTGCCAGCAGTTTCCACAGGGTGAACACTGAAGCTTTCTTT. It is translated as CASSFHRVNTEAFF.

CDR3 in amino acids: CASSQAQASYEQYF. CDR3 in DNA: TGCGCCAGCAGCCAAGCTCAGGCTAGCTACGAGCAGTACTTC. The V gene is TRBV4-1, the J gene TRBJ2-7, with D unresolved. Trimming removed 1 base from V and 3 bases from J, with 10 bases in between. The CDR3 has 14 amino acids. From germline, CDR1 is MGHRA and CDR2 YSYEKL.

This clonotype was counted at least ten times. The chain has TRBV12-3 or TRBV12-4 and TRBJ2-5, with 7 bases matching TRBD2. The trim removed 6 bases at V and 4 bases at J, leaving 11 bases unmatched. The CDR3 covers 15 residues. CDR3 loop: CASSRGLGEGETQYF. The CDR3, as DNA: TGTGCCAGCAGCCGAGGACTGGGGGAGGGAGAGACCCAGTACTTC.

This clonotype came up once. Sequence at one end of the junction differs from germline and may be a read error. The chain is built from TRBV19 and TRBJ2-6; D assignment may be TRBD1 or TRBD2 (5 bases each). The CDR3 spans 19 residues. Per germline, CDR1 LNHDA and CDR2 SQIVND (reference sequence). The CDR3 sequence: CASSILGLGVLSGADVLTF. The CDR3 DNA follows: TGTGCCAGTAGTATCTTAGGTTTGGGGGTCCTCTCTGGGGCCGACGTCCTGACTTTC.

This clonotype was seen many times. The rearrangement links TRBV6-1 to TRBJ2-7, with TRBD2 as a possible D gene (5 bases). V lost 11 bases and J 4 bases, leaving 12 bases between the germline ends. Per the germline V gene, CDR1 is MNHNS and CDR2 is SASEGT. The CDR3 is 11 residues long. For the CDR3, the DNA is TGTGCCTCTTTCGGGGATTACGAGCAGTACTTC. Translating gives CASFGDYEQYF.

This clonotype was counted many times. V usage is TRBV28 and J usage is TRBJ1-2; D not certain. Germline V lookup: CDR1 MDHEN, CDR2 SYDVKM. With 4 bases removed from V and 4 bases from J, the gap between germline ends came to 19 bases. There are 16 residues in the CDR3. The CDR3 DNA sequence: TGTGCCAGCAGTTCTCGGGTCAAGGATACGCTCTATGGCTACACCTTC. It yields the protein CASSSRVKDTLYGYTF.

This clonotype was observed many times. This chain joins TRBV20-1 and TRBJ2-5; perhaps TRBD1 as D (6 bases). This CDR3 is built from 13 residues. Germline CDR1 DFQATT, CDR2 SNEGSKA (reference sequence). With 5 bases removed from V and 0 bases from J, the gap between germline ends came to 10 bases. The CDR3 here is CSAQQGNQETQYF. CDR3 nucleotide sequence: TGCAGTGCTCAACAGGGAAACCAAGAGACCCAGTACTTC.

This clonotype was counted many times. The chain employs TRBV28 and TRBJ1-2; D is perhaps TRBD1 (5 bases). The CDR3 has 15 amino acids. V was pared by 6 bases and J by 4 bases, with 18 bases between. The germline V gene has CDR1 MDHEN and CDR2 SYDVKM. This CDR3 reads CASSRLGETVYGYTF. As DNA, the CDR3 is TGTGCCAGCAGCCGACTAGGGGAGACAGTCTATGGCTACACCTTC.

This chain links TRBV27 with TRBJ1-2; D perhaps matches TRBD1 (6 bases). Germline lookup yields CDR1 MNHEY and CDR2 SMNVEV (reference sequence). The ends were cut back, 3 bases at V and 4 bases at J, with 12 bases in the middle. The CDR3 length is 14 residues. As DNA, the CDR3 is TGTGCCAGCAGTTTGAGCGGACAGTTCTATGGCTACACCTTC. Protein product: CASSLSGQFYGYTF.

The DNA of the CDR3 is TGCAGTGCTACTACTAGAGGGAACACCGGGGAGCTGTTTTTT. Its translation: CSATTRGNTGELFF. This chain joins TRBV20-1 and TRBJ2-2; TRBD2 might be the D (5 bases). Germline V gene lookup returns CDR1 DFQATT and CDR2 SNEGSKA (reference sequence). Trimming took off 4 bases at V and 1 base at J, with 10 bases between the two ends. The CDR3 consists of 14 residues.

At least ten counts were recorded for this clonotype. The rearrangement joins TRBV12-3 or TRBV12-4 to TRBJ2-4, with D perhaps TRBD1 (6 bases). This CDR3 spans 13 amino acids. V lost 8 bases and J 3 bases, leaving 11 bases between the germline ends. This CDR3 is CASQTGIKNIQYF. The CDR3 DNA is TGTGCCAGCCAAACAGGGATCAAAAACATTCAGTACTTC.

This clonotype was counted ten times or more. The chain employs TRBV7-8 and TRBJ2-7; possible D gene TRBD2, 6 bases. Trimming pared 0 bases from V and 1 base from J, leaving 10 bases between. The CDR3 contains 15 residues. Germline loops: CDR1 SGHVS, CDR2 FQNEAQ. The CDR3 protein is CASSLAPGLSYEQYF. In DNA, the CDR3 is TGTGCCAGCAGCTTAGCCCCGGGACTGTCCTACGAGCAGTACTTC. The full variable domain, rest sourced from reference TRBV7-8 and TRBJ2-7, is GAGVSQSPRYKVAKRGQDVALRCDPISGHVSLFWYQQALGQGPEFLTYFQNEAQLDKSGLPSDRFFAERPEGSVSTLKIQRTQQEDSAVYLCASSLAPGLSYEQYFGPGTRLTVT.

As regards this clonotype: A read error may be the cause here, since a much bigger clone is one base away. The chain recombines TRBV12-3 or TRBV12-4 with TRBJ2-7; 7 bases match TRBD1. The CDR3 contains 14 residues. The DNA of the CDR3 is TGTGCCAGCAGTACGGGACAGATCACCTACAAGCAGTACTTC. This codes for CASSTGQITYKQYF.

This clonotype came up many times. The chain couples TRBV10-3 to TRBJ1-5; maybe TRBD1 (5 bases). The V gene lost 6 bases and the J gene lost 3 bases, with 9 bases spanning the gap. From germline, CDR1 is ENHRY and CDR2 SYGVKD. This CDR3 comprises 13 residues. The CDR3 spells CAIRPGPNQPQHF. The CDR3 DNA is TGTGCCATCAGACCAGGGCCCAATCAGCCCCAGCATTTT.

About this clonotype: This may arise from a read error, as a much more abundant clone is one base away. The chain has TRBV6-1 and TRBJ1-1, with D possibly matching TRBD1 (6 bases). V was pared by 3 bases and J by 4 bases, with 12 bases between. The CDR3 runs 14 residues. The germline V gene encodes CDR1 MNHNS and CDR2 SASEGT. CDR3 sequence: CASSEPGVGTEAFF. The CDR3 DNA follows: TGTGCCAGCAGTGAGCCAGGGGTGGGCACTGAAGCTTTCTTT.

In DNA form, the CDR3 reads TGCAGTGCTGGAAGGGACACCTTGAACACTGAAGCTTTCTTT. Amino acids: CSAGRDTLNTEAFF. V and J are TRBV20-1 and TRBJ1-1; tentatively, D is TRBD1 (6 bases). Trimming took 5 bases from V and 0 from J, leaving 13 bases between them. Germline V gives CDR1 DFQATT, CDR2 SNEGSKA (reference sequence). The CDR3 has 14 residues.